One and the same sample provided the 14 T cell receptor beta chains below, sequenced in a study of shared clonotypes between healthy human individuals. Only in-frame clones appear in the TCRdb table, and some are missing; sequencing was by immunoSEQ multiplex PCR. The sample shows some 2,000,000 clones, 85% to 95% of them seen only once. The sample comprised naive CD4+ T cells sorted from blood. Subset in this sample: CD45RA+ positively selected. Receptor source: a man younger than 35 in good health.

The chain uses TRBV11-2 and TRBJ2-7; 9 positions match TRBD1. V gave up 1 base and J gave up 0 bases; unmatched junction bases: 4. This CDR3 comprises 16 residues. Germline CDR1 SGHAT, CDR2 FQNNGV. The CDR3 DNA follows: TGTGCCAGCAGCTTAGGTTGGGACAGGGACTCCTACGAGCAGTACTTC. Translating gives CASSLGWDRDSYEQYF.

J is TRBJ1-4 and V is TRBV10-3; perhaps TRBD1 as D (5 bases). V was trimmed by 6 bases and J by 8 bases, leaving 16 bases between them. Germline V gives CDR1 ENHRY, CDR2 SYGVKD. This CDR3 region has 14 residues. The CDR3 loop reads CAIRQRGRVEKLFF. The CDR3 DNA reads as TGTGCCATCAGGCAGAGGGGTCGCGTCGAAAAACTGTTTTTT.

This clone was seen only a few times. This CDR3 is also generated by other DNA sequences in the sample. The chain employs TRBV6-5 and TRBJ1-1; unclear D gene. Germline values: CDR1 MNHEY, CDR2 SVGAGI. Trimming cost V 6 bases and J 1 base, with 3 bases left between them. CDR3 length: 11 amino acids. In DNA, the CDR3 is TGTGCCAGCAGACGGAACACTGAAGCTTTCTTT. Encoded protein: CASRRNTEAFF.

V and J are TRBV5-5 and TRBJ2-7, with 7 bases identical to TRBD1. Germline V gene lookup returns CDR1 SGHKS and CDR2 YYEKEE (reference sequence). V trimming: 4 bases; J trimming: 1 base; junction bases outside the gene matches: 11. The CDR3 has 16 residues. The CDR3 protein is CASSLTIPGQSYEQYF. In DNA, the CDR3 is TGTGCCAGCAGCCTTACAATACCGGGACAGTCCTACGAGCAGTACTTC.

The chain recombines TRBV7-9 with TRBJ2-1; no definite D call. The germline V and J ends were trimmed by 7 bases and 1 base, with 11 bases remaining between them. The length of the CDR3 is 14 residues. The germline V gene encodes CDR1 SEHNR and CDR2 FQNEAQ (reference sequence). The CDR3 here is CASNLGQSYNEQFF. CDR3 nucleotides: TGTGCCAGCAACTTGGGCCAGTCCTACAATGAGCAGTTCTTC.

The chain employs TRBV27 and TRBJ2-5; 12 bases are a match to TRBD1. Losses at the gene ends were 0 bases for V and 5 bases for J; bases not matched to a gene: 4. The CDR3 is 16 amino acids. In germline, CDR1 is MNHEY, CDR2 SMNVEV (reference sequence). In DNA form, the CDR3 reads TGTGCCAGCAGTTTATCGGGACAGGGGGCGCGGGAGACCCAGTACTTC. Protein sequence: CASSLSGQGARETQYF.

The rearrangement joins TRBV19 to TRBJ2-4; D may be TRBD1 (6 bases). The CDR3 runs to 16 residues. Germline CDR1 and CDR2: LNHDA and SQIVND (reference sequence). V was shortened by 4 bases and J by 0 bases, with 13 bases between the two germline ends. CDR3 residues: CASSRGPSLAKNIQYF. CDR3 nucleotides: TGTGCCAGTAGTAGGGGGCCAAGCCTAGCCAAAAACATTCAGTACTTC.

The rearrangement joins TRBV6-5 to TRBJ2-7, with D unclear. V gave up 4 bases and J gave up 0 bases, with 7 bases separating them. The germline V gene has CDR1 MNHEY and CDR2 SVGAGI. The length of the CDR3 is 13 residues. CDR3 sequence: CASSWHFSYEQYF. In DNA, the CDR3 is TGTGCCAGCAGTTGGCATTTCTCCTACGAGCAGTACTTC.

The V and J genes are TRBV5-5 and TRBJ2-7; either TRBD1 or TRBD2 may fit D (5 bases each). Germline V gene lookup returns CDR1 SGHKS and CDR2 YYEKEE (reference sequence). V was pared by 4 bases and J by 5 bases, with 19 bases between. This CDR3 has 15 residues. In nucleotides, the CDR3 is TGTGCCAGCAGCCCGGGGCGTCAGGGACGGGACGAGCAGTACTTC. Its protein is CASSPGRQGRDEQYF.

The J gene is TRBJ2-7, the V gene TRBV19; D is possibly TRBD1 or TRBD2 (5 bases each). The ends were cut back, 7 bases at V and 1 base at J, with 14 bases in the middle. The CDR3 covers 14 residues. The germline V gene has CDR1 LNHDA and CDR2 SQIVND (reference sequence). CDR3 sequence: CASTSPGASYEQYF. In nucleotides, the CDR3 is TGTGCCAGTACCTCCCCCGGGGCGTCCTACGAGCAGTACTTC.

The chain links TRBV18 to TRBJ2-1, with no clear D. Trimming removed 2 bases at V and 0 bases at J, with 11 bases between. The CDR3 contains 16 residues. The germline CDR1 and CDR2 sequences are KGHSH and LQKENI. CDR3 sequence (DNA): TGTGCCAGCTCACCAGCGTTTCCTCCCTCCTACAATGAGCAGTTCTTC. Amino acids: CASSPAFPPSYNEQFF.

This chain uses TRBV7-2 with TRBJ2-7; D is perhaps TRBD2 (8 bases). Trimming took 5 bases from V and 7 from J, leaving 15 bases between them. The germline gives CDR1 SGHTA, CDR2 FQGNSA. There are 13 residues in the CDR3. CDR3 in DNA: TGTGCCAGCAGCCAGGGGGTAGCGGGAGAGCAGTACTTC. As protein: CASSQGVAGEQYF.

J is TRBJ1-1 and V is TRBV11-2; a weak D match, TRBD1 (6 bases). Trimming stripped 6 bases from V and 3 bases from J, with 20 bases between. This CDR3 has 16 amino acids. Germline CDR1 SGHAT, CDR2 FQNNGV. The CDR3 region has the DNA TGTGCCAGCAGGAATTTCAGGGGCCCCGCCGACACTGAAGCTTTCTTT. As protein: CASRNFRGPADTEAFF. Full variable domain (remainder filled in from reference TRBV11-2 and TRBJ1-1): EAGVAQSPRYKIIEKRQSVAFWCNPISGHATLYWYQQILGQGPKLLIQFQNNGVVDDSQLPKDRFSAERLKGVDSTLKIQPAKLEDSAVYLCASRNFRGPADTEAFFGQGTRLTVV.

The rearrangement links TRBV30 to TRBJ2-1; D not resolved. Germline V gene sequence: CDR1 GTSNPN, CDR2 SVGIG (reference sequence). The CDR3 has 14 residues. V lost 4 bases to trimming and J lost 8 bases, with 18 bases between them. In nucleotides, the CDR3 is TGTGCCTGGACTAGGGCCATCACGATCCATGAGCAGTTCTTC. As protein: CAWTRAITIHEQFF.